A single sample is the source of the 10 T cell receptor beta chains below, sequenced in a study of blood T cell repertoires in COVID-19. Profiling relied on immunoSEQ multiplex PCR, and the TCRdb table lists in-frame clones only, not all of them. Here the sample spans around 250,000 clones, roughly 80% being singletons. The specimen sequenced was peripheral blood. Source of these receptors: a woman under 30 with acute or convalescent COVID-19.

This chain links TRBV7-2 with TRBJ2-2; D gene ambiguous. Trimming removed 3 bases at V and 10 bases at J, with 15 bases between. Germline values: CDR1 SGHTA, CDR2 FQGNSA. The CDR3 spans 14 residues. The DNA for the CDR3 is TGTGCCAGCAGCTTGAGTCCCGGTTCCGCGGAGCTGTTTTTT. Protein: CASSLSPGSAELFF. Using reference TRBV7-2 and TRBJ2-2 for the parts outside the CDR3, the full variable domain is GAGVSQSPSNKVTEKGKDVELRCDPISGHTALYWYRQSLGQGLEFLIYFQGNSAPDKSGLPSDRFSAERTGGSVSTLTIQRTQQEDSAVYLCASSLSPGSAELFFGEGSRLTVL.

The chain recombines TRBV4-3 with TRBJ1-6, with a weak D call TRBD1 (5 bases). Trimming cost V 0 bases and J 10 bases, with 10 bases left between them. Germline CDR1 reads LGHNA; CDR2 reads YSLEER. This CDR3 comprises 14 residues. CDR3 DNA: TGCGCCAGCAGCCAAGACCAGGGTTGGTCACCCCTCCACTTT. It specifies CASSQDQGWSPLHF.

This clone was observed once. The genes are TRBV5-1 and TRBJ2-2; D perhaps matches TRBD1 (5 bases). V was cut by 4 bases and J by 2 bases, with 15 bases left in between. Germline CDR1 reads SGHRS; CDR2 reads YFSETQ. This CDR3 is built from 16 residues. DNA of the CDR3: TGCGCCAGCAGCCCCATAAGACAGATAAACACCGGGGAGCTGTTTTTT. It codes for CASSPIRQINTGELFF.

This sequence joins TRBV6-5 and TRBJ2-7, with D possibly matching TRBD1 (6 bases). CDR3 length equals 13 residues. From germline, CDR1 is MNHEY and CDR2 SVGAGI. Trimming took 2 bases from V and 3 from J, leaving 8 bases between them. The CDR3 protein is CASSYRGNYEQYF. CDR3 bases: TGTGCCAGCAGTTACAGGGGGAACTACGAGCAGTACTTC.

The gene calls are TRBV3-1 (or the pseudogene TRBV3-2) and TRBJ1-3; D is ambiguous. Trimming left V 4 bases short and J 0 bases short, with 7 bases between. Germline V gene data show CDR1 as LGHDT and CDR2 as YNNKEL (reference sequence). CDR3 length: 14 residues. This chain's CDR3 is CASSLASSGNTIYF. CDR3 sequence (DNA): TGTGCCAGCAGCCTGGCCTCCTCTGGAAACACCATATATTTT.

V gene TRBV6-2 or TRBV6-3 combines with J gene TRBJ1-5; 7 positions match TRBD1. The germline CDR1 and CDR2 sequences are MNHEY and SVGEGT. The V and J ends lost 0 bases and 3 bases, in that order; junction bases with no gene match: 2. This CDR3 is 15 amino acids long. The CDR3 coding sequence is TGTGCCAGCAGTTACTCGGGACAGATCAATCAGCCCCAGCATTTT. It is translated as CASSYSGQINQPQHF.

The gene calls are TRBV30 and TRBJ2-1; 8 bases are shared with TRBD2. The CDR3 length is 13 residues. V lost 3 bases and J lost 15; bases outside the gene matches: 13. Germline CDR1 and CDR2: GTSNPN and SVGIG (reference sequence). CDR3 DNA sequence: TGTGCCTGGAGCGGGACTAGGATTTCTGATCGGTTCTTC. Its translation is CAWSGTRISDRFF.

The chain is built from TRBV7-6 and TRBJ2-1; 9 bases fit TRBD1. CDR1 SGHVS and CDR2 FNYEAQ come from the germline V gene. The CDR3 has 15 amino acids. With 5 bases clipped from V and 7 bases from J, the junction kept 9 bases outside the gene matches. For the CDR3, the DNA is TGTGCCAGCAGCCGACAGGGGGAGGTTGGGAATGAGCAGTTCTTC. It translates to CASSRQGEVGNEQFF.

This CDR3 reads CASSSGLAGGQETQYF. In DNA form, the CDR3 reads TGTGCCAGCTCATCGGGACTAGCGGGAGGACAAGAGACCCAGTACTTC. The chain has TRBV18 and TRBJ2-5, with 15 bases aligning to TRBD2. Germline values: CDR1 KGHSH, CDR2 LQKENI. J gave up 2 bases and V 5 bases, and 3 bases lay outside the gene matches. The CDR3 contains 16 residues.

This chain joins TRBV11-3 and TRBJ2-1; no reliable D call. V lost 1 base, J lost 5 bases, and 9 bases lay in between. The CDR3 sequence is 14 residues long. Germline V CDR1 and CDR2: SGHNT, YENEEA. The CDR3 DNA is TGTGCCAGCAGCTTAGGTCCGAGAAACAATGAGCAGTTCTTC. Translated, it gives CASSLGPRNNEQFF.